This T cell receptor beta chain emerged from a study of blood T cells in healthy people across ages. General study points: Higher diversity and more naive CD4+ cells were features of long-lived donors, compared to aged donors.

It was with a sample-barcoded 5' primer and a J-beta primer mix that a second PCR of about 6 to 12 cycles was run. MiXCR was run by TCRdb on the 5' RACE reads, yielding one entry per CDR3 protein. Seen here are around 800,000 distinct CDR3 sequences, 62% observed once, and the top ten hold approximately 30%. This CDR3 has 14 residues. Trimming removed 4 bases at V and 1 base at J, with 10 bases between. Note on this clonotype: Its antigen is not known.

This chain links TRBV12-3 or TRBV12-4 with TRBJ1-2; no definite D call. Material: blood. The receptor was derived from a man in his thirties or forties in good health. This chain's CDR3 is CASSSRGFNYGYTF. CDR3 bases: TGTGCCAGCAGTTCTAGAGGATTTAACTATGGCTACACCTTC.